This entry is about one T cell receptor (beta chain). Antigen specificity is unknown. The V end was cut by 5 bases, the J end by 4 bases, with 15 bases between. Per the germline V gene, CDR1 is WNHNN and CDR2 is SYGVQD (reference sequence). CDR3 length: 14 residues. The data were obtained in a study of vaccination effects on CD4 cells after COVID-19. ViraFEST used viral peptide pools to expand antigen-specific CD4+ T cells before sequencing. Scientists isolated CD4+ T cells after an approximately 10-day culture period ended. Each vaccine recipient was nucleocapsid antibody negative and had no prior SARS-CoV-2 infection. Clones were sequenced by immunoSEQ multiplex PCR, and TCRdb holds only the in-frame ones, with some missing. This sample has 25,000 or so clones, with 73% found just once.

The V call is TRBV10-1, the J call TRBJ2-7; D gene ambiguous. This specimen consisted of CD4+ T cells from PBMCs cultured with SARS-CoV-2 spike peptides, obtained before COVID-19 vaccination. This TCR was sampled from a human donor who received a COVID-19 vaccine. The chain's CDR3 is CASSSAETRYEQYF. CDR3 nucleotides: TGCGCCAGCAGTTCCGCGGAGACCAGATACGAGCAGTACTTC.